Listed here is a single T cell receptor beta chain. V was trimmed by 1 base and J by 4 bases, leaving 14 bases between them. The CDR3 spans 16 residues. The germline gives CDR1 LGHNA, CDR2 YNFKEQ. Sequencing used immunoSEQ multiplex PCR; TCRdb keeps in-frame clones, though not all of them. Found here are about 41,000 clones, around 85% of them singletons; the top ten hold around 2.7%. The data are from a study of OX40 agonist ivuxolimab in advanced cancers. Study overall: Earlier treatment with anti-PD-1, anti-PD-L1 or anti-CTLA-4 was permitted, and roughly 40% had received some.

The receptor's source is an adult with an advanced solid tumor such as melanoma, head and neck, liver or kidney cancer. The sample consisted of CD4+ or CD8+ T cells sorted from blood, taken in a trial of the OX40 agonist ivuxolimab. V is TRBV4-2 and J is TRBJ2-1, with D perhaps TRBD1 (7 bases). As DNA, the CDR3 is TGTGCCAGCAGCCAAGTTGGAGCAGGGGGGTACAATGAGCAGTTCTTC. It codes for CASSQVGAGGYNEQFF.